Listed below are T cell receptor beta chains from one sample, sequenced in a study of a mutant IDH1 vaccine in newly diagnosed glioma. Which antigens these TCRs recognize remains unknown. Some clones are missing from TCRdb's copy, which holds only in-frame ones; the method was immunoSEQ multiplex PCR. The repertoire holds about 60,000 clones, with over 80% as singletons. The sample consisted of PBMCs, taken from a glioma patient whose treatment included an IDH1 peptide vaccine. Source of these receptors: a woman in her 50s with glioma. Each CDR3 is given with its conserved first and last residue.

length: 17
V: TRBV19
CDR3: CASSPDRGLLLNEKLFF

length: 16
V: TRBV4-1
CDR3: CASGQSGTKTPNEQFF

length: 13
V: TRBV30
CDR3: CAWSSRGHYGYTF

length: 15
V: TRBV6-1
CDR3: CASSEFVASSYEQYF

length: 10
V: TRBV19
CDR3: CAIAWKTQYF

length: 13
V: TRBV7-2
CDR3: CASSLVPPGELFF

length: 15
V: TRBV5-1
CDR3: CASSLGDSSGNTIYF

length: 13
V: TRBV5-1
CDR3: CASSSGRYNEQFF

length: 15
V: TRBV7-3
CDR3: CASRLGQGSTDTQYF

length: 13
V: TRBV29-1
CDR3: CSVGRVGKYGYTF

length: 14
V: TRBV5-5
CDR3: CASSPSRAGYEQYF

length: 16
V: TRBV5-6
CDR3: CASSPPSGVFTDTQYF

length: 18
V: TRBV4-2
CDR3: CASSQDLSGGLSTEEQFF

length: 17
V: TRBV4-3
CDR3: CASSQGIEAGDTYEQYF

length: 13
V: TRBV7-3
CDR3: CASSFGPGESQYF

length: 16
V: TRBV4-3
CDR3: CASSQGRQPGTDTQYF

length: 11
V: TRBV7-9
CDR3: CASSSDITLHF

length: 14
V: TRBV10-1
CDR3: CASSERAGGTEAFF